The sequence of this T cell receptor beta chain was determined in a study of post-analysis software for immune sequencing data. Study results and limitations: Comparison of patients with controls showed about 5 TRBV segments more frequent in patients, TRBV5-6, TRBV5-1 and TRBV20-1 among them.

Unique molecular identifiers were carried by the TCR beta cDNA libraries. From the PCR reads, TCRdb called clonotypes with MiXCR, one entry per CDR3 protein. The repertoire holds 600,000 to 750,000 distinct CDR3 sequences, with 55% to 60% as singletons. As regards this clonotype: Its antigen is not known.

J was trimmed by 13 bases and V by 4 bases; bases with no gene match: 14. The germline CDR1 and CDR2 sequences are ENHRY and SYGVKD. The CDR3 contains 16 residues. This clonotype originated in a girl aged 2 to 10 with multiple sclerosis. The chain combines TRBV10-3 with TRBJ2-4, with 12 bases fitting TRBD2. Sequenced: blood. The CDR3 protein is CAISAPTSGGHPEQYF. The CDR3 nucleotides are TGTGCCATCAGTGCCCCGACTAGCGGGGGCCATCCTGAGCAGTACTTC.